This T cell receptor (beta chain) was retrieved from a study of CXCR3-negative and CXCR3-positive naive CD8 T cells. The CDR3 sequence is 16 residues long. In germline, CDR1 is MNHEY, CDR2 SMNVEV (reference sequence). With regard to this clonotype: Its antigen is undetermined.

Preparation of TRB cDNA libraries relied on 5' RACE carrying UMI labels. For each CDR3 protein, TCRdb gives one entry from its re-call of the 5' RACE reads, without DNA. The sample table includes 80,000 to 95,000 distinct CDR3 sequences. Regarding the study as a whole: Partially decreased CXCR3 expression was recorded after cryopreservation, and fresh PBMCs were used in most assays. TRBV-TRBJ usage matched between naive CXCR3-negative and CXCR3-positive cells but not between memory cells.

This clonotype was obtained from a human donor in good health. Some clones in this sample may be carry-over from other donors' samples. The source material was naive CXCR3- CD8+ T cells from blood. Specified subset: CD45RO-CCR7+CD27+CD95- naive CD8+ T cells lacking CXCR3 (TNR3-). The chain combines TRBV27 with TRBJ2-7; TCRdb selects TRBD1, and the lack of DNA leaves this call unchecked. CDR3 residues: CASSFIGTGGIYEQYF.